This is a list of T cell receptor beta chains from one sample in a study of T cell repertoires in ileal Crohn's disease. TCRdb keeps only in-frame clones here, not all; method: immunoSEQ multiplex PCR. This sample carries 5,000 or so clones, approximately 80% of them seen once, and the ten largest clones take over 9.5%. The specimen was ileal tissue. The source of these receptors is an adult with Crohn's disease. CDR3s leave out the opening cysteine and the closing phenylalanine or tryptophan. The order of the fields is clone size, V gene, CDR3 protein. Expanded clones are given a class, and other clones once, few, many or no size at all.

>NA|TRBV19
ASSIGGTGGGLAKNIQY
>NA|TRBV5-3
ARSMRQGKSSGNTIY
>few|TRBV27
ASSLGGGSNQPQH
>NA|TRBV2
ASSEGGTRETEAF
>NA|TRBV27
ASKSGQSTAQY
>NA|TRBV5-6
ASSLGLGQYYEQY
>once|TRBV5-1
ASSLGGRSATGELF
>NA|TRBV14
ASSQVGGGRGDTQY
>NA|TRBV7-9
ASSPRTGKEETQY
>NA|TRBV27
ASSRSPGQGLVGNTIY
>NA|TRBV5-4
ASSHSGQYNYGYT
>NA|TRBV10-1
ASSAGTGPTYEQY
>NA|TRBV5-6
ASSLGVTQY
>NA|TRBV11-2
ASSLVTGYADTEAF
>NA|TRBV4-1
ASSPGSLAWEQY
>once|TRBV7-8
ASSLLHYRGDTQY
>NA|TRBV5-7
ASSTGTEGTGELF
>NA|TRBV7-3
ASSTGISNQPQH
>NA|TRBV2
ASSAFGEADYNEQF
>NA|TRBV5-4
ASSLQGSGNTIY
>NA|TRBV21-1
ASSTLEIPGQGSPYEQY
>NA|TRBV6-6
ASSYTGDGYT
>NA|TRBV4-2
ASSQELQGEEQY
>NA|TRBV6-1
ASSGPSGQAQYGYT
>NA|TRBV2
ASSDGGGAQETQY
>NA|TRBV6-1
ASSQGQGGNQPQH
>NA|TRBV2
ASSDGTAVRPQH
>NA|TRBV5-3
ARSRKGTGWSDTQY
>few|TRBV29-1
SVDREDTQY
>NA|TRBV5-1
ASSLVPQGISGNTIY
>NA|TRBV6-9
ASSYEVYEQY
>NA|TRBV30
AWSDRGGSPLH
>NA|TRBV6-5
ASSYLALTGNYGYT
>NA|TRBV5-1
ASSFVGTISSTDTQY
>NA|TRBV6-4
ASSSGGSTDTQY
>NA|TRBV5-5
ASSALLAGIYNEQF
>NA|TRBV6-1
ASSEAGSGGDEQF
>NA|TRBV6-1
ASSETSGGVNTGELF
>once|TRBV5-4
ASGPLGTQY
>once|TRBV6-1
ASRGGVGMGEKLF
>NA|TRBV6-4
ASGPGQGVDEQF
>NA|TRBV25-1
ASSAAGTGRYEQY
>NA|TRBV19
ASRLAGTDTQY
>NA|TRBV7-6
ASSLGPGSDEQY
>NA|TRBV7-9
ASSLIGAGPSQY